One and the same sample provided the 22 T cell receptor beta chains below, sequenced in a study of graft-versus-host responses after intestinal transplantation. These receptors' antigens are unknown. Generated by immunoSEQ multiplex PCR, the TCRdb table keeps only in-frame clones and is missing some. The sample consists of approximately 60,000 clones, more than 85% of them appearing once. Sequencing was performed on unstimulated CD8+ T cells sorted from spleen or lymph node cells, taken before transplant. The receptor source for this set is a human donor who was the organ donor for an intestinal transplant.

The V and J genes are TRBV19 and TRBJ2-7; tentatively, D is TRBD2 (6 bases). The CDR3 loop spans 15 amino acids. V shed 3 bases and J shed 2 bases, with 14 bases lying between them. Germline CDR1 is LNHDA and CDR2 is SQIVND (reference sequence). The DNA for the CDR3 is TGTGCCAGTAGTATCCAGGTCGGCGGGACCTACGAGCAGTACTTC. Translation gives CASSIQVGGTYEQYF.

This chain uses TRBV27 with TRBJ1-4, with TRBD1 identical over 9 bases. V shed 4 bases, J shed 7 bases, and the junction held 7 bases outside the gene matches. Germline CDR1 is MNHEY and CDR2 is SMNVEV (reference sequence). The CDR3 loop spans 15 amino acids. CDR3 sequence reads: CASSSTGGGGEKLFF. The CDR3 region has the DNA TGTGCCAGCAGTTCTACAGGGGGCGGGGGTGAAAAACTGTTTTTT.

The chain couples TRBV6-4 to TRBJ2-2; D is possibly TRBD1 (5 bases). Trimming pared 2 bases from V and 4 bases from J, leaving 11 bases between. Per the germline V gene, CDR1 is MRHNA and CDR2 is SNTAGT. This CDR3 contains 15 residues. In nucleotides, the CDR3 is TGTGCCAGCAGTGACCCCGGACACCCCACCGGGGAGCTGTTTTTT. It codes for CASSDPGHPTGELFF.

J is TRBJ1-5 and V is TRBV28; 7 positions agree with TRBD1. There are 14 residues in the CDR3. Germline-derived CDR1 and CDR2 are MDHEN and SYDVKM. The V segment lost 3 bases and the J segment 5 bases; nucleotides outside the gene matches: 4. The CDR3 loop is CASSFRQGDQPQHF. CDR3 DNA: TGTGCCAGCAGTTTTAGACAGGGTGATCAGCCCCAGCATTTT.

The J gene is TRBJ2-2, the V gene TRBV4-3; 8 nucleotides line up with TRBD1. Germline assignment: CDR1 LGHNA and CDR2 YSLEER. CDR3 length: 18 amino acids. V was pared by 0 bases and J by 2 bases, with 8 bases of the junction left unmatched. The CDR3 DNA reads TGCGCCAGCAGCCAAGACCCAGGGGGCGGGATTAACACCGGGGAGCTGTTTTTT. It yields the protein CASSQDPGGGINTGELFF.

The rearrangement uses TRBV19 and TRBJ2-7, with a possible D match to TRBD2 (6 bases). The CDR3 consists of 12 residues. From germline, CDR1 is LNHDA and CDR2 SQIVND (reference sequence). The V end lost 8 bases, the J end lost 2 bases, and 10 bases lay between the germline ends. Here the CDR3 reads CASGGAPYEQYF. CDR3 nucleotides: TGTGCCAGTGGCGGGGCCCCCTACGAGCAGTACTTC.

This chain connects TRBV28 to TRBJ1-5; 7 nucleotides line up with TRBD1. Trimming cost V 2 bases and J 2 bases; bases outside gene matches: 9. The CDR3 totals 17 residues. Germline V CDR1 and CDR2: MDHEN, SYDVKM. The CDR3 protein is CASSLGAGGRGNQPQHF. Here the CDR3 DNA reads TGTGCCAGCAGTTTAGGGGCAGGGGGAAGGGGCAATCAGCCCCAGCATTTT.

V usage is TRBV27 and J usage is TRBJ2-7; no definite D call. This CDR3 is 15 amino acids long. Looked up from germline, CDR1 is MNHEY and CDR2 is SMNVEV (reference sequence). V was pared by 2 bases and J by 0 bases, with 11 bases between. CDR3 loop: CASSLEGGPSYEQYF. The CDR3 nucleotides are TGTGCCAGCAGTTTAGAAGGCGGTCCCTCCTACGAGCAGTACTTC.

This clone has a single count. Additional DNA sequences in this sample encode the identical CDR3. The chain employs TRBV28 and TRBJ1-3; tentative D call: TRBD1 (5 bases). Germline V gene lookup returns CDR1 MDHEN and CDR2 SYDVKM. Trimming cost V 5 bases and J 0 bases, with 8 bases left between them. The CDR3 is 14 residues long. CDR3 coding DNA: TGTGCCAGCAGTCCGGGGGGCTCTGGAAACACCATATATTTT. Its translation: CASSPGGSGNTIYF.

The chain carries TRBV9 and TRBJ1-1; D call uncertain. In germline, CDR1 is SGDLS, CDR2 YYNGEE. The ends were cut back, 0 bases at V and 0 bases at J, with 6 bases in the middle. This CDR3 has 14 amino acids. The CDR3 is CASSVGHLNTEAFF. DNA of the CDR3: TGTGCCAGCAGCGTAGGACATCTGAACACTGAAGCTTTCTTT.

J is TRBJ1-5 and V is TRBV21-1; the D segment call TRBD1 is taken from the table without a DNA check. TRBV21-1 constitutes a pseudogene. This CDR3 is 15 amino acids long. In DNA, the CDR3 is TGTGCCAGCAGCAAATCCTTTACAGGAGATCAGCCCCAGCATTTT. Protein product: CASSKSFTGDQPQHF.

Here the CDR3 DNA reads TGTGCCAGCAGCGTATCTAGCGGGAGACTTTTCAATGAGCAGTTCTTC. This sequence encodes CASSVSSGRLFNEQFF. V is TRBV9 and J is TRBJ2-1; 10 bases map to TRBD2. The CDR3 loop spans 16 amino acids. V trimming: 1 base; J trimming: 6 bases; junction bases outside the gene matches: 7. Per germline, CDR1 SGDLS and CDR2 YYNGEE.

The rearrangement links TRBV11-2 to TRBJ2-1, with 7 bases that match TRBD1. The V segment lost 3 bases and the J segment 10 bases; nucleotides outside the gene matches: 3. This CDR3 has 12 amino acids. Per the germline V gene, CDR1 is SGHAT and CDR2 is FQNNGV. CDR3 amino acids: CASSFSRGEQFF. The CDR3 region has the DNA TGTGCCAGCAGCTTTTCCAGGGGGGAGCAGTTCTTC.

The gene calls are TRBV9 and TRBJ1-3; D gene ambiguous. CDR3 length: 14 residues. Trimming cost V 1 base and J 1 base, with 6 bases left between them. The germline V gene encodes CDR1 SGDLS and CDR2 YYNGEE. CDR3 sequence (DNA): TGTGCCAGCAGCGTAAGCTCATCTGGAAACACCATATATTTT. It is translated as CASSVSSSGNTIYF.

The chain carries TRBV6-1 and TRBJ1-4; 11 bases line up with TRBD1. V lost 5 bases to trimming and J lost 8 bases; unmatched junction nucleotides: 4. This CDR3 is built from 14 residues. The germline V gene has CDR1 MNHNS and CDR2 SASEGT. The CDR3 here is CASSQGQGAEKLFF. CDR3 nucleotides: TGTGCCAGCAGTCAAGGACAGGGGGCGGAAAAACTGTTTTTT.

The V and J genes are TRBV7-2 and TRBJ2-1; no clear D. The V and J ends lost 4 bases and 3 bases respectively, with 7 bases between them. The CDR3 runs 13 residues. CDR1 and CDR2 from the germline V gene are SGHTA and FQGNSA. In DNA form, the CDR3 reads TGTGCCAGCAGCTCAGACTTCTACAATGAGCAGTTCTTC. Encoded protein: CASSSDFYNEQFF.

The rearrangement links TRBV19 to TRBJ1-1, with a weak D call TRBD1 (6 bases). Per germline, CDR1 LNHDA and CDR2 SQIVND (reference sequence). The CDR3 spans 12 residues. The V gene lost 6 bases and the J gene lost 4 bases, with 9 bases spanning the gap. CDR3 sequence reads: CASRQGITEAFF. CDR3 in DNA: TGTGCCAGTAGACAGGGCATCACTGAAGCTTTCTTT.

With regard to this clone: A junction end diverges from the germline sequence, so it may reflect a read error. This chain connects TRBV7-7 to TRBJ1-1; D unresolved. Per the germline V gene, CDR1 is SSHAT and CDR2 is FNYEAQ (reference sequence). CDR3 length: 13 amino acids. The CDR3 reads CASSLTWNTEAFF. CDR3 DNA sequence: TGTGCTAGCAGCTTGACATGGAACACTGAAGCTTTCTTT.

The chain has TRBV6-6 and TRBJ1-3, with 8 positions matching TRBD1. The CDR3 is 15 amino acids. After removal of 2 bases from V and 8 bases from J, the junction contained 8 bases not matched to a gene. Germline loops: CDR1 MNHNY, CDR2 SVGAGI (reference sequence). The CDR3 is CASSYGARGRDTIYF. The CDR3 bases are TGTGCCAGCAGTTACGGGGCCAGGGGGCGAGACACCATATATTTT.

This clone was recorded only once. The V gene is TRBV11-2, the J gene TRBJ2-1; TRBD2 might be the D (6 bases). This CDR3 has 16 amino acids. Trimming removed 2 bases from V and 0 bases from J, with 11 bases in between. Germline CDR1 reads SGHAT; CDR2 reads FQNNGV. The CDR3 DNA reads TGTGCCAGCAGCTTATCACCTAGCGACTCCTACAATGAGCAGTTCTTC. It is translated as CASSLSPSDSYNEQFF.

This clone was recorded only once. The rearrangement uses TRBV5-4 and TRBJ2-6; 9 nucleotides agree with TRBD1. This CDR3 has 19 residues. From germline, CDR1 is SGHNT and CDR2 YYREEE (reference sequence). V lost 2 bases to trimming and J lost 1 base; unmatched junction nucleotides: 10. The DNA for the CDR3 is TGTGCCAGCAGCTTTACGTGGGGACAGGGAGTTTCTGGGGCCAACGTCCTGACTTTC. It is translated as CASSFTWGQGVSGANVLTF.

The CDR3 DNA is TGTGCCAGCAGTTTAATCTGGACAGGGGATACTGAGCAGTTCTTC. Translating it yields CASSLIWTGDTEQFF. This chain joins TRBV28 and TRBJ2-1; 9 bases fit TRBD1. The CDR3 spans 15 residues. Germline values: CDR1 MDHEN, CDR2 SYDVKM. V lost 2 bases to trimming and J lost 9 bases; unmatched junction nucleotides: 8.